In this sample, the clone carrying this T cell receptor (beta chain) turned up a few times. Its matching antigen is unknown. The junction does not match germline at one end; this may be a read error. The data were obtained in a study of blood T cells in healthy people across ages. Study findings and constraints: A greater number of naive CD4+ cells and higher diversity distinguished long-lived donors from aged donors.

Through a sample-barcoded 5' primer and a J-beta primer mix, a second PCR was run for about 7 to 12 cycles. Tagging of each cDNA molecule was performed by a template-switch adaptor with 12 random nucleotides. MiXCR, run by TCRdb on the 5' RACE reads, gives a single entry per CDR3 protein. Among about 840,000 distinct CDR3 sequences listed, approximately 32% were seen once. This CDR3 spans 13 amino acids. Germline lookup yields CDR1 SGHTA and CDR2 FQGTGA. In addition, the sample was reused for a study of T cells of mothers and their children.

The sequence came from a middle-aged woman in good health. The chain carries TRBV7-3 and TRBJ2-5, with D perhaps TRBD1 or TRBD2 (7 bases each). Sequenced: blood. CDR3 sequence: CASSSRGGEAQYF. For the CDR3, the DNA is TGTGCCAGCAGCAGCAGGGGGGGAGAGGCCCAGTACTTC.